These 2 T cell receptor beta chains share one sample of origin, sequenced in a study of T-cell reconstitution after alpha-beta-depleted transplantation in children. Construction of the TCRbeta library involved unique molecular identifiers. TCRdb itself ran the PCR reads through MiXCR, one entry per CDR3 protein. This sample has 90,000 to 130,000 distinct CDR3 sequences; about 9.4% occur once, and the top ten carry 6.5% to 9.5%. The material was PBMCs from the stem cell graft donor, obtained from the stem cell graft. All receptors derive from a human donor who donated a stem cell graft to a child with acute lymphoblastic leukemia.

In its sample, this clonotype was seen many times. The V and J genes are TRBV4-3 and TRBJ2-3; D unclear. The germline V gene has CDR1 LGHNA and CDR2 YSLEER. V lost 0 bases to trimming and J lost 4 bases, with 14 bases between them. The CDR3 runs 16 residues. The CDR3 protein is CASSQDGGGSADTQYF. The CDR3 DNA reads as TGCGCCAGCAGCCAAGATGGTGGTGGGTCCGCAGATACGCAGTATTTT.

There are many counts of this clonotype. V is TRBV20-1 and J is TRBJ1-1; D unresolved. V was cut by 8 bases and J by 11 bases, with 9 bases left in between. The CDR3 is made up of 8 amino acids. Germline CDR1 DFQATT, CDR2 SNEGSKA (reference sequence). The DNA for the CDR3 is TGCAGTCCTCTGGGGGCTTTCTTT. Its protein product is CSPLGAFF.